This record concerns one T cell receptor beta chain sequence. Its antigen is not identified. Other DNA variants within this sample encode the same CDR3. Donors were healthy HIV-negative adults without recently reported acute infections or vaccinations. The data are from a study of shared clonotypes between healthy human individuals. Study-level information: Donors were a couple of women and three men aged 18 to 49. General study results and limits: Estimated richness values were generally larger in naive subsets than in memory subsets.

In germline, CDR1 is KGHSH, CDR2 LQKENI. The CDR3 is made up of 15 amino acids. V was clipped by 2 bases and J by 2 bases; unmatched bases: 0. Sequenced by immunoSEQ multiplex PCR; TCRdb stores in-frame clones only, minus some. The sample includes about 1.5 million clones, roughly 96% of them seen just once. V is TRBV18 and J is TRBJ2-1, with 10 bases that match TRBD1. The specimen sequenced was naive CD4+ T cells sorted from blood. Subset: CD45RA+ positively selected. This sequence originates from a man aged 25 to 40 in good health. CDR3 sequence reads: CASSPGTGAYNEQFF. The CDR3 region has the DNA TGTGCCAGCTCACCAGGGACAGGGGCCTACAATGAGCAGTTCTTC.